Reported below is one T cell receptor beta chain. Antigen specificity is unknown. These data come from a study of graft-versus-host responses after intestinal transplantation. Turning to the study itself: Anti-thymocyte globulin induction, then tacrolimus and steroids for two to four years, went to all recipients.

Sequencing used immunoSEQ multiplex PCR; TCRdb keeps in-frame clones, though not all of them. The table lists fewer than 90,000 clones, approximately 94% of them singletons. General study points: GvH clone levels peaked in circulation, and this peak was associated with early post-transplant HvG declines. GvH clones were found in recipient marrow; some appeared first in ileum or blood.

Deletions cut 2 bases from V and 4 bases from J, with 11 bases between. Germline loops: CDR1 SEHNR, CDR2 FQNEAQ (reference sequence). The CDR3 is 14 amino acids. The chain uses TRBV7-9 and TRBJ1-2; maybe TRBD1 (5 bases). The sample here was unstimulated CD4+ T cells sorted from spleen or lymph node cells, taken before transplant. This receptor was obtained from a human donor who was the organ donor for an intestinal transplant. The CDR3 region is CASSLFGAGYGYTF. CDR3 bases: TGTGCCAGCAGCTTATTTGGGGCAGGCTATGGCTACACCTTC.